Below, 25 T cell receptor beta chains from the same sample are listed, as sequenced in a study of cytomegalovirus exposure and HLA in healthy donors. Primers: 60 Vbeta forward and 13 Jbeta reverse. TCRdb's table, derived via immunoSEQ multiplex PCR, lists solely in-frame clones and lacks some. The sample shows 200,000 to 250,000 clones, around 80% of them seen only once. The sample comprised PBMCs. All receptors derive from a male donor in good health and CMV-seronegative.

V usage is TRBV19 and J usage is TRBJ1-2; tentatively, D is TRBD1 (6 bases). V was shortened by 3 bases and J by 4 bases, with 15 bases between the two germline ends. Per germline, CDR1 LNHDA and CDR2 SQIVND (reference sequence). This CDR3 is built from 15 residues. This chain's CDR3 is CASSMVGQNPYGYTF. The CDR3 DNA follows: TGTGCCAGTAGTATGGTGGGACAAAACCCCTATGGCTACACCTTC.

The chain joins TRBV7-8 to TRBJ2-2; 10 bases fit TRBD2. This CDR3 has 15 amino acids. J lost 6 bases, V lost 1 base, and 2 bases had no gene match. The germline gives CDR1 SGHVS, CDR2 FQNEAQ. Here the CDR3 DNA reads TGTGCCAGCAGCTTAGGACTAGCGGGCTCCGGGGAGCTGTTTTTT. Amino acid sequence: CASSLGLAGSGELFF.

V usage is TRBV15 and J usage is TRBJ2-1; no firm D call. V dropped 0 bases and J dropped 7 bases, with 7 bases sitting between them. This CDR3 contains 13 residues. Germline CDR1 LNHNV, CDR2 YYDKDF (reference sequence). The CDR3 DNA sequence: TGTGCCACCAGCAGAGATCTGAGGAATGAGCAGTTCTTC. This sequence encodes CATSRDLRNEQFF.

The J gene is TRBJ2-5, the V gene TRBV5-1; D call uncertain. The J call may be incorrect, as the DNA end agrees better with TRBJ2-7. The CDR3 spans 14 residues. Germline lookup yields CDR1 SGHRS and CDR2 YFSETQ. DNA of the CDR3: TGCGCCAGCAGCCGTGACTCCATTACCTACGAGCAGTACTTC. Its protein is CASSRDSITYEQYF.

Notes on this clone: Sequence at one end of the junction differs from germline and may be a read error. As DNA, the CDR3 is TGTTCCAGCAGCCCCCCAGGGGAGGGCCCTTCCTACGAGCAGTACTTC. Its protein product is CSSSPPGEGPSYEQYF. The chain has TRBV7-9 and TRBJ2-7; D is possibly TRBD2 (7 bases). Germline-derived CDR1 and CDR2 are SEHNR and FQNEAQ (reference sequence). The CDR3 runs to 16 residues.

The CDR3 region has the DNA TGCGCCAGCAGCTTGGGGACACACTACGAGCAGTACTTC. It yields the protein CASSLGTHYEQYF. The genes are TRBV5-1 and TRBJ2-7; a possible D gene is TRBD1 (5 bases). V gave up 0 bases and J gave up 3 bases, with 7 bases separating them. Germline V CDR1 and CDR2: SGHRS, YFSETQ. The length of the CDR3 is 13 residues.

This sequence joins TRBV28 and TRBJ1-2; D perhaps matches TRBD1 (6 bases). Germline V gene data show CDR1 as MDHEN and CDR2 as SYDVKM. The ends were cut back, 1 base at V and 5 bases at J, with 20 bases in the middle. This CDR3 has 17 amino acids. CDR3 in DNA: TGTGCCAGCAGTTTATCGGGGGGGCCAAGGGATCGTTATGGCTACACCTTC. This translates into CASSLSGGPRDRYGYTF.

This clone was picked up a small number of times. The chain couples TRBV2 to TRBJ1-1; D remains ambiguous. V lost 3 bases and J 3 bases, leaving 8 bases between the germline ends. The CDR3 covers 13 residues. Germline V gene sequence: CDR1 SNHLY, CDR2 FYNNEI. CDR3 loop: CASSEGEDTEAFF. The CDR3 bases are TGTGCCAGCAGTGAGGGAGAGGACACTGAAGCTTTCTTT. Complete variable domain (other parts from reference TRBV2 and TRBJ1-1): EPEVTQTPSHQVTQMGQEVILRCVPISNHLYFYWYRQILGQKVEFLVSFYNNEISEKSEIFDDQFSVERPDGSNFTLKIRSTKLEDSAMYFCASSEGEDTEAFFGQGTRLTVV.

The V and J genes are TRBV19 and TRBJ1-5; 8 bases agree with TRBD1. Germline values: CDR1 LNHDA, CDR2 SQIVND (reference sequence). The CDR3 is made up of 15 amino acids. Germline trimming cut 3 bases from V and 7 bases from J; bases unmatched to any gene: 8. In nucleotides, the CDR3 is TGTGCCAGTAGTATGATATCAGGGGGCGGACAGCCCCAGCATTTT. Its translation: CASSMISGGGQPQHF.

This clone appeared once. This chain connects TRBV6-1 to TRBJ2-1, with a tentative D call TRBD2 (7 bases). V gave up 6 bases and J gave up 7 bases, with 19 bases separating them. CDR1 MNHNS and CDR2 SASEGT come from the germline V gene. The CDR3 is 15 residues long. This CDR3 reads CASSALAEGGNEQFF. The CDR3, as DNA: TGTGCCAGCAGCGCCCTAGCGGAGGGGGGGAATGAGCAGTTCTTC.

This clone has just a few counts. The chain employs TRBV6-5 and TRBJ2-1; D is perhaps TRBD2 (6 bases). The CDR3 spans 15 residues. Germline CDR1 and CDR2: MNHEY and SVGAGI. V lost 2 bases, J lost 12 bases, and 20 bases lay in between. The CDR3, as DNA: TGTGCCAGCAGTTACGCGGGACTGGCCGCCTATGCGCAGTTCTTC. Translated, it gives CASSYAGLAAYAQFF.

The chain has TRBV28 and TRBJ2-3, with TRBD2 matching 7 bases. Germline assignment: CDR1 MDHEN and CDR2 SYDVKM. Trimming removed 6 bases from V and 12 bases from J; junction bases left unmatched: 9. CDR3 size: 12 residues. CDR3 nucleotides: TGTGCCAGCAGCCTGGGAGGGATAAGACAGTATTTT. Translated: CASSLGGIRQYF.

The CDR3 DNA sequence: TGTGCCAGCAGTTACTGGGGGGGTGGCTACACCTTC. Translation: CASSYWGGGYTF. The chain carries TRBV6-5 and TRBJ1-2, with D possibly matching TRBD1 (5 bases). This CDR3 has 12 amino acids. Germline V gives CDR1 MNHEY, CDR2 SVGAGI. Trimming cost V 1 base and J 7 bases, with 7 bases left between them.

The chain has TRBV19 and TRBJ1-2; D is uncertain. This CDR3 region has 13 residues. Germline values: CDR1 LNHDA, CDR2 SQIVND (reference sequence). The V end lost 5 bases, the J end lost 4 bases, and 11 bases lay between the germline ends. In DNA form, the CDR3 reads TGTGCCAGTAGTCAACAGAGTTTCTATGGCTACACCTTC. Translation gives CASSQQSFYGYTF.

The chain couples TRBV18 to TRBJ1-2, with no clear D. This CDR3 is built from 13 residues. In germline, CDR1 is KGHSH, CDR2 LQKENI. Trimming left V 6 bases short and J 4 bases short, with 12 bases between. The CDR3 sequence: CASSLNTAYGYTF. For the CDR3, the DNA is TGTGCCAGCTCCCTGAACACAGCCTATGGCTACACCTTC.

The V gene is TRBV30, the J gene TRBJ2-7, with TRBD2 as a possible D gene (5 bases). Trimming took 3 bases from V and 6 from J, leaving 15 bases between them. The CDR3 runs 13 residues. The V gene's germline CDR1 is GTSNPN and CDR2 SVGIG (reference sequence). CDR3 nucleotides: TGTGCCTGGAGGGGCACTAGTCTGCGCGAGCAGTACTTC. Its translation: CAWRGTSLREQYF.

Only one count was recorded for this clone. The CDR3 region has the DNA TGTGCCAGCAGTTTTGAGAGACTAGCCCTATCCTACAATGAGCAGTTCTTC. Translating gives CASSFERLALSYNEQFF. The chain links TRBV28 to TRBJ2-1, with 7 nucleotides matching TRBD2. The CDR3 is 17 residues long. Germline V gene sequence: CDR1 MDHEN, CDR2 SYDVKM. The junction had 9 bases not matched to a gene; V was cut back by 3 bases and J by 1 base.

The J gene is TRBJ2-7, the V gene TRBV27; 9 nucleotides align to TRBD2. With V trimmed by 2 bases and J by 4 bases, 15 bases remained unmatched. Germline CDR1 and CDR2: MNHEY and SMNVEV (reference sequence). The CDR3 has 18 residues. Written as DNA, the CDR3 is TGTGCCAGCAGTTTAGCTACCGGGGGCGGACTAGCGATTTACGAGCAGTACTTC. Residues: CASSLATGGGLAIYEQYF.

The chain employs TRBV2 and TRBJ1-3; D gene uncertain. CDR3 length: 15 amino acids. V was trimmed by 2 bases and J by 0 bases, leaving 8 bases between them. Germline V gene lookup returns CDR1 SNHLY and CDR2 FYNNEI. The CDR3 coding sequence is TGTGCCAGCAGTGAATATCACAGCTCTGGAAACACCATATATTTT. Translation gives CASSEYHSSGNTIYF.

This clone has just a few counts. This chain joins TRBV27 and TRBJ2-7; perhaps TRBD1 as D (6 bases). The CDR3 sequence is 18 residues long. V was shortened by 3 bases and J by 3 bases, with 24 bases between the two germline ends. Germline CDR1 reads MNHEY; CDR2 reads SMNVEV (reference sequence). Here the CDR3 reads CASSFALQGVGNFYEQYF. CDR3 nucleotides: TGTGCCAGCAGTTTTGCTCTACAGGGAGTTGGGAACTTCTACGAGCAGTACTTC.

As for this clone: Within the sample, other DNA sequences also encode this same CDR3. The chain recombines TRBV2 with TRBJ2-1; 11 nucleotides line up with TRBD2. This CDR3 has 14 amino acids. CDR1 and CDR2 (germline): SNHLY, FYNNEI. V dropped 6 bases and J dropped 8; count of bases not matched to a gene: 6. In DNA form, the CDR3 reads TGTGCCAGCAGGTTAGCGGGAGGGCTACATGAGCAGTTCTTC. Encoded protein: CASRLAGGLHEQFF.

The V and J genes are TRBV7-3 and TRBJ2-1; D remains unclear. This CDR3 contains 14 residues. V was pared by 5 bases and J by 7 bases, with 15 bases between. Germline V gene data show CDR1 as SGHTA and CDR2 as FQGTGA. The CDR3 DNA follows: TGTGCCAGCAGCCGCCAAAATACCGGGAATGAGCAGTTCTTC. Protein: CASSRQNTGNEQFF.

The chain carries TRBV30 and TRBJ2-3, with TRBD2 matching 9 bases. The CDR3 sequence is 13 residues long. V shed 4 bases and J 4 bases; nucleotides not matched to a gene: 3. Germline V gene data show CDR1 as GTSNPN and CDR2 as SVGIG (reference sequence). CDR3 DNA sequence: TGTGCCTGGACTAGCGGGATCCCAGATACGCAGTATTTT. Its protein product is CAWTSGIPDTQYF.

V is TRBV6-5 and J is TRBJ2-5; the match to TRBD2 covers 9 bases. CDR3 length: 16 amino acids. V shed 0 bases and J 6 bases; nucleotides not matched to a gene: 8. CDR1 and CDR2 from the germline V gene are MNHEY and SVGAGI. Written as DNA, the CDR3 is TGTGCCAGCAGTTACTCCTCCGGGACTAGCATACAGACCCAGTACTTC. Translation: CASSYSSGTSIQTQYF.

This clone was counted a single time. This chain joins TRBV7-9 and TRBJ2-5; 10 nucleotides line up with TRBD1. This CDR3 is built from 14 residues. CDR1 is SEHNR and CDR2 is FQNEAQ in the germline V gene (reference sequence). Losses at the gene ends were 5 bases for V and 3 bases for J; bases not matched to a gene: 3. The CDR3 coding sequence is TGTGCCAGCAGCCTAGGGACAGGGGAAGAGACCCAGTACTTC. It codes for CASSLGTGEETQYF. Full variable domain (rest looked up from reference TRBV7-9 and TRBJ2-5): DTGVSQNPRHKITKRGQNVTFRCDPISEHNRLYWYRQTLGQGPEFLTYFQNEAQLEKSRLLSDRFSAERPKGSFSTLEIQRTEQGDSAMYLCASSLGTGEETQYFGPGTRLLVL.